Shown below are 2 T cell receptor beta chains from a single sample sequenced in a study of cytomegalovirus exposure and HLA in healthy donors. PCR was performed using 60 Vbeta and 13 Jbeta primers. The method was immunoSEQ multiplex PCR; TCRdb's version includes in-frame clones alone and lacks a portion of them. The sample carries roughly 150,000 clones, over 70% recorded once. The sample taken for sequencing was PBMCs. The receptor source for this set is a man aged 25-45 years in good health and CMV-seronegative.

The chain links TRBV18 to TRBJ1-5, with a tentative D call TRBD1 (5 bases). The ends were cut back, 6 bases at V and 6 bases at J, with 12 bases in the middle. The length of the CDR3 is 13 residues. Germline V gives CDR1 KGHSH, CDR2 LQKENI. CDR3 region: CASSGGVTQPQHF. For the CDR3, the DNA is TGTGCCAGCTCCGGGGGTGTGACTCAGCCCCAGCATTTT.

This clone was detected only a few times. An end of the junction differs from the germline gene, which may be a read error. The chain links TRBV10-3 to TRBJ2-4; perhaps TRBD2 as D (5 bases). The length of the CDR3 is 14 residues. CDR1 ENHRY and CDR2 SYGVKD come from the germline V gene. CDR3 in DNA: TGTGCCATCAGTGCAGGCCTAGCCAAAAACAGTCAGTACTTC. Its protein product is CAISAGLAKNSQYF.